A single sample gave rise to the 27 T cell receptor beta chains below, sequenced in a study of breast tumors, draining lymph nodes, adjacent tissues. TCRdb reanalysed the multiplex PCR reads using MiXCR and keeps one entry per CDR3 protein. The table lists 66,000 or so distinct CDR3 sequences, around two fifths of them singletons. Sequencing was carried out using breast tumor tissue. The receptors come from a female donor with breast cancer. Some clones in this sample may be carry-over from other donors' samples.

Regarding this clonotype: This sequence may be a read error, since a much larger clone differs from it by one base. The rearrangement links TRBV14 to TRBJ2-1; 8 bases are a match to TRBD1. The CDR3 consists of 15 residues. Germline loops: CDR1 SGHDN, CDR2 FVKESK. The CDR3 nucleotides read TGTGCCAGCAGCCCCTGGACAGGGAATTACAGTGAGCCGTTCTTC. It is translated as CASSPWTGNYSEPFF.

This clonotype came up many times. The chain links TRBV5-1 to TRBJ1-4; a possible D gene is TRBD1 (6 bases). The CDR3 loop spans 15 amino acids. V was shortened by 2 bases and J by 3 bases, with 11 bases between the two germline ends. The germline CDR1 and CDR2 sequences are SGHRS and YFSETQ. CDR3 loop: CASSLRGGANEKLFF. The CDR3 bases are TGCGCCAGCAGCTTACGAGGGGGGGCTAATGAAAAACTGTTTTTT.

The V call is TRBV29-1, the J call TRBJ1-1; a weak D match, TRBD1 (5 bases). V was pared by 5 bases and J by 1 base, with 11 bases between. Germline V gene sequence: CDR1 SQVTM, CDR2 ANQGSEA. The CDR3 runs to 13 residues. The CDR3 spells CSVRRGQNTEAFF. The CDR3 bases are TGCAGCGTTCGGCGGGGCCAGAACACTGAAGCTTTCTTT.

On this clonotype itself: One end of the junction varies from germline; a read error may be responsible. The chain carries TRBV5-1 and TRBJ2-2; no reliable D call. Germline CDR1 SGHRS, CDR2 YFSETQ. CDR3 length equals 15 residues. The CDR3, as DNA: TGTGCCAGCAGCTATACCAACCCGAACGCCGGGGAGCTGTTTTTT. Its protein is CASSYTNPNAGELFF. The full variable domain, rest sourced from reference TRBV5-1 and TRBJ2-2, is KAGVTQTPRYLIKTRGQQVTLSCSPISGHRSVSWYQQTPGQGLQFLFEYFSETQRNKGNFPGRFSGRQFSNSRSEMNVSTLELGDSALYLCASSYTNPNAGELFFGEGSRLTVL.

J is TRBJ2-7 and V is TRBV15, with a possible D match to TRBD2 (5 bases). Looked up from germline, CDR1 is LNHNV and CDR2 is YYDKDF (reference sequence). CDR3 length: 13 amino acids. Trimming cost V 3 bases and J 4 bases, with 10 bases left between them. The CDR3 protein is CATSSLGGYEQYF. The CDR3 DNA sequence: TGTGCCACCAGCAGCTTGGGCGGGTACGAGCAGTACTTC.

This clonotype was observed many times. The genes are TRBV12-3 or TRBV12-4 and TRBJ1-2, with D maybe TRBD1 (6 bases). This CDR3 is built from 14 residues. V was clipped by 6 bases and J by 4 bases, with 15 bases between them. The CDR3 DNA is TGTGCCAGCAGCCTACAGGGAGGGGGCTATGGCTACACCTTC. Translated, it gives CASSLQGGGYGYTF.

The chain recombines TRBV6-5 with TRBJ1-4; 7 nucleotides line up with TRBD1. The CDR3 runs 16 residues. After removal of 6 bases from V and 2 bases from J, the junction contained 9 bases not matched to a gene. From germline, CDR1 is MNHEY and CDR2 SVGAGI. The CDR3 sequence is CASRVDRVNTNEKLFF. For the CDR3, the DNA is TGTGCCAGCAGGGTTGACAGGGTCAACACTAATGAAAAACTGTTTTTT.

This clonotype was counted many times. A read error is possible here, since a much larger clone lies one base away. The conserved phenylalanine or tryptophan is not found at the CDR3 terminus, so this likely reflects a read error. V and J are TRBV7-8 and TRBJ1-2, with D unclear. CDR3 size: 12 residues. Germline V gives CDR1 SGHVS, CDR2 FQNEAQ. Between the trimmed V and J ends, which lost 1 base and 5 bases, there was a span of 5 bases. The chain's CDR3 is CASSLEQYGYTL. In DNA form, the CDR3 reads TGTGCCAGCAGCTTAGAACAATATGGCTACACCCTC.

This clonotype has at least ten counts. J is TRBJ2-5 and V is TRBV4-2; D perhaps matches TRBD2 (6 bases). V dropped 0 bases and J dropped 4 bases, with 15 bases sitting between them. This CDR3 region has 16 residues. The germline CDR1 and CDR2 sequences are LGHNA and YNFKEQ. DNA for the CDR3: TGTGCCAGCAGCCAAGAAAGAGCTAGCGCCGGAGAGACCCAGTACTTC. It specifies CASSQERASAGETQYF.

The genes are TRBV4-2 and TRBJ2-5; TRBD2 aligns across 8 bases. This CDR3 spans 16 amino acids. From germline, CDR1 is LGHNA and CDR2 YNFKEQ. J was trimmed by 5 bases and V by 0 bases; bases with no gene match: 8. The chain's CDR3 is CASSQDTSGYGETQYF. The CDR3 nucleotides read TGTGCCAGCAGCCAAGATACTAGCGGATACGGGGAGACCCAGTACTTC.

Many counts were recorded for this clonotype. The chain recombines TRBV12-3 or TRBV12-4 with TRBJ2-1; D possibly corresponds to TRBD2 (6 bases). The length of the CDR3 is 15 residues. Trimming removed 6 bases at V and 7 bases at J, with 19 bases between. As DNA, the CDR3 is TGTGCCAGCAGCTTCCGCCGGGGGTCACTGAATGAGCAGTTCTTC. Translated, it gives CASSFRRGSLNEQFF.

Concerning this clonotype itself: Relative to the germline gene, one junction end is altered; a read error may explain this. The J gene is TRBJ2-5, the V gene TRBV7-9; tentative D call: TRBD1 (6 bases). Germline values: CDR1 SEHNR, CDR2 FQNEAQ (reference sequence). The CDR3 totals 15 residues. The CDR3 region is CASSFVTGILGAQHF. CDR3 coding DNA: TGTGCCAGCAGCTTCGTTACCGGGATTCTGGGGGCCCAGCACTTC.

The chain uses TRBV7-2 and TRBJ2-3; TRBD2 matches 10 bases. The CDR3 sequence is 17 residues long. CDR1 is SGHTA, CDR2 FQGNSA, per germline. V lost 6 bases to trimming and J lost 5 bases; unmatched junction nucleotides: 14. The CDR3 here is CASSKTPSGRAIDTQYF. The DNA of the CDR3 is TGTGCCAGCAGTAAAACCCCCAGCGGGAGGGCCATAGATACGCAGTATTTT.

This clonotype has at least ten counts. The chain couples TRBV11-3 to TRBJ2-5; 8 bases fit TRBD1. The germline CDR1 and CDR2 sequences are SGHNT and YENEEA. Unmatched junction bases numbered 16, after V lost 5 bases and J lost 5 bases. The CDR3 runs to 17 residues. The CDR3 loop is CASSLRYNRGLSETQYF. For the CDR3, the DNA is TGTGCCAGCAGCCTCCGATATAACAGGGGGTTGTCGGAGACCCAGTACTTC.

This clonotype was counted a few times. The chain carries TRBV7-2 and TRBJ2-1; tentative D call: TRBD1 (9 bases). V lost 5 bases and J lost 15, with 17 bases in between. Germline V CDR1 and CDR2: SGHTA, FQGNSA. The CDR3 consists of 12 residues. CDR3 protein: CASSPGGTGWFF. In DNA, the CDR3 is TGTGCCAGCAGCCCGGGGGGGACAGGGTGGTTCTTC.

The sample holds a few counts of this clonotype. V and J are TRBV28 and TRBJ2-7; maybe TRBD1 (5 bases). Germline V gene sequence: CDR1 MDHEN, CDR2 SYDVKM. V lost 2 bases, J lost 0 bases, and 8 bases lay in between. CDR3 length: 14 residues. The CDR3 DNA reads as TGTGCCAGCAGTTTAAATGGACACTCCTACGAGCAGTACTTC. It is translated as CASSLNGHSYEQYF.

The chain recombines TRBV9 with TRBJ2-3; D may be TRBD1 (7 bases). The V gene's germline CDR1 is SGDLS and CDR2 YYNGEE. The CDR3 contains 17 residues. V was trimmed by 0 bases and J by 1 base, leaving 15 bases between them. The CDR3 coding sequence is TGTGCCAGCAGCGTAGAGGGCAGGGGGGAAGGCACAGATACGCAGTATTTT. Translation: CASSVEGRGEGTDTQYF.

In its sample, this clonotype was seen many times. This chain uses TRBV24-1 with TRBJ1-3; the D is unclear. CDR1 is KGHDR, CDR2 SFDVKD, per germline. The CDR3 has 13 amino acids. V lost 4 bases and J 3 bases, leaving 6 bases between the germline ends. The CDR3: CATSERNGNTIYF. The CDR3 nucleotides are TGTGCCACCAGTGAGCGAAATGGAAACACCATATATTTT.

The chain joins TRBV5-6 to TRBJ1-2; 8 bases are a match to TRBD1. V was clipped by 1 base and J by 6 bases; unmatched bases: 8. Germline CDR1 SGHDT, CDR2 YYEEEE. The CDR3 runs to 15 residues. CDR3 residues: CASSLPFLTGDGYTF. The CDR3 nucleotides read TGTGCCAGCAGCTTGCCGTTTTTGACAGGGGATGGCTACACCTTC.

This clonotype was observed at least ten times. This rearrangement joins TRBV6-5 to TRBJ1-4; D is undetermined. V lost 6 bases, J lost 10 bases, and 21 bases lay in between. Germline CDR1 MNHEY, CDR2 SVGAGI. The CDR3 is made up of 15 amino acids. The CDR3 region is CASSGRTLNEGKLFF. CDR3 DNA: TGTGCCAGCAGCGGCAGGACGTTGAATGAGGGAAAACTGTTTTTT.

The V call is TRBV19, the J call TRBJ2-3; TRBD1 might be the D (5 bases). This CDR3 region has 13 residues. The V and J ends lost 8 bases and 11 bases respectively, with 20 bases between them. Germline CDR1 and CDR2: LNHDA and SQIVND (reference sequence). CDR3 amino acids: CASCGRQYNEQYF. CDR3 DNA: TGTGCCAGTTGTGGTCGACAGTACAATGAGCAGTATTTT.

The V gene is TRBV7-2, the J gene TRBJ2-1; tentative D call: TRBD2 (6 bases). CDR1 is SGHTA and CDR2 is FQGNSA in the germline V gene. V dropped 0 bases and J dropped 12 bases, with 9 bases sitting between them. CDR3 length: 12 residues. CDR3 loop: CASSLAQAGQFF. The CDR3 DNA is TGTGCCAGCAGCTTAGCGCAAGCGGGGCAGTTCTTC.

The chain carries TRBV6-5 and TRBJ1-2, with TRBD1 identical over 9 bases. The CDR3 is 16 residues long. Per germline, CDR1 MNHEY and CDR2 SVGAGI. The ends lost 5 bases at V and 0 bases at J; junction bases unmatched: 7. The CDR3 DNA reads TGTGCCAGCAGTCGAACAGGGGGCGCGTCTAACTATGGCTACACCTTC. This encodes CASSRTGGASNYGYTF.

The chain uses TRBV2 and TRBJ2-5; the D is unclear. V lost 3 bases to trimming and J lost 9 bases, with 20 bases between them. This CDR3 has 15 amino acids. CDR1 and CDR2 from the germline V gene are SNHLY and FYNNEI. CDR3 DNA: TGTGCCAGCAGTGAGGGTAGTAGTCCCCATGGGCCCCAGTACTTC. It translates to CASSEGSSPHGPQYF. The full variable domain, with the rest looked up from reference TRBV2 and TRBJ2-5, is EPEVTQTPSHQVTQMGQEVILRCVPISNHLYFYWYRQILGQKVEFLVSFYNNEISEKSEIFDDQFSVERPDGSNFTLKIRSTKLEDSAMYFCASSEGSSPHGPQYFGPGTRLLVL.

Many counts were recorded for this clonotype. The J gene is TRBJ2-5, the V gene TRBV5-1, with 7 positions matching TRBD1. Germline V gene data show CDR1 as SGHRS and CDR2 as YFSETQ. CDR3 length: 16 residues. With 5 bases clipped from V and 5 bases from J, the junction kept 15 bases outside the gene matches. CDR3 region: CASRRGRQELRETQYF. Here the CDR3 DNA reads TGCGCCAGCAGAAGGGGGCGACAGGAATTAAGGGAGACCCAGTACTTC.

The chain uses TRBV3-1 and TRBJ2-2; no clear D gene. Germline V gene lookup returns CDR1 LGHDT and CDR2 YNNKEL (reference sequence). Trimming removed 3 bases at V and 2 bases at J, with 16 bases between. The CDR3 contains 17 residues. The CDR3 region is CASSHSPESGNTGELFF. The CDR3 DNA follows: TGTGCCAGCAGCCACTCACCCGAGTCCGGAAACACCGGGGAGCTGTTTTTT.

This clonotype was counted many times. The chain carries TRBV27 and TRBJ2-7, with 9 positions matching TRBD1. The V gene's germline CDR1 is MNHEY and CDR2 SMNVEV (reference sequence). The V gene end was trimmed by 6 bases and the J gene end by 2 bases; junction bases not matched to a gene: 5. CDR3 length: 14 amino acids. The CDR3 DNA is TGTGCCAGCAGACTGGACAGGGGAACCTACGAGCAGTACTTC. Protein sequence: CASRLDRGTYEQYF.